The rows below give T cell receptor beta chains drawn from one sample of a study of T cells after yellow fever vaccination. Via MiXCR, TCRdb re-called the 5' RACE reads, giving one row per CDR3 protein. This sample has 150,000 or so distinct CDR3 sequences, with under 7.5% found just once. The material sequenced was CD4+ T cells sorted from PBMCs, taken roughly 5 days after the first yellow fever vaccination. Source of these receptors: a man aged 18 to 30 who received the YFV17D yellow fever vaccine. Both conserved end residues are part of each CDR3. The order of the fields is CDR3 length, J gene, D gene, clone size, V gene, CDR3 protein, CDR3 DNA. D genes are given only for firm matches. For some rows the clone size is stated as once, few or many, or as a class when expanded; others skip it.

15,TRBJ2-2,TRBD1,few,TRBV5-1,CASGRQGDGTGELFF,TGCGCCAGCGGTAGACAGGGGGATGGCACCGGGGAGCTGTTTTTT
17,TRBJ2-1,NA,many,TRBV7-3,CASSLTFGGLPYNEQFF,TGTGCCAGCAGCTTAACTTTCGGCGGCCTGCCCTACAATGAGCAGTTCTTC
13,TRBJ2-5,NA,few,TRBV6-2/TRBV6-3,CASSYSTLWTQYF,TGTGCCAGCAGTTACTCGACATTGTGGACCCAGTACTTC
15,TRBJ1-6,NA,many,TRBV3-1,CASSQDFGSNSPLHF,TGTGCCAGCAGCCAAGATTTCGGGTCAAATTCACCCCTCCACTTT
13,TRBJ2-7,NA,many,TRBV5-1,CASSWGVGYEQYF,TGCGCCAGCAGCTGGGGGGTGGGTTACGAGCAGTACTTC
16,TRBJ2-3,NA,few,TRBV24-1,CATSDFSRTSTDTQYF,TGTGCCACCAGTGATTTCTCCAGAACTAGCACAGATACGCAGTATTTT
13,TRBJ1-2,NA,few,TRBV7-9,CASSPEGAGGYTF,TGTGCCAGCAGCCCTGAAGGGGCCGGGGGCTACACCTTC
13,TRBJ1-2,NA,few,TRBV20-1,CSARDYTGAGLIF,TGCAGTGCTAGAGACTACACTGGGGCAGGGCTGATTTTC
15,TRBJ2-3,NA,many,TRBV12-3/TRBV12-4,CASSPPGGATDTQYF,TGTGCCAGCAGTCCGCCGGGCGGGGCCACAGATACGCAGTATTTT
13,TRBJ1-2,TRBD1,many,TRBV12-3/TRBV12-4,CASSSTGGRGYTF,TGTGCCAGCAGTTCGACAGGGGGCAGGGGCTACACCTTC
15,TRBJ1-1,TRBD1,few,TRBV6-1,CASSPTDRGGTEAFF,TGTGCCAGCAGCCCGACGGACAGGGGTGGCACTGAAGCTTTCTTT
13,TRBJ2-2,NA,few,TRBV3-1,CASSQTVVGELFF,TGTGCCAGCAGCCAGACAGTTGTCGGGGAGCTGTTTTTT
15,TRBJ2-2,NA,NA,TRBV6-1,CASSPLGVRAGELFF,TGTGCCAGCAGCCCCCTGGGGGTTAGGGCCGGGGAGCTGTTTTTT
16,TRBJ2-3,NA,many,TRBV5-1,CASSFHLSSFTDTQYF,TGCGCCAGCAGCTTTCACCTTAGTTCCTTCACAGATACGCAGTATTTT
15,TRBJ2-4,NA,many,TRBV5-1,CASSLATGTGNIQYF,TGCGCCAGCAGCTTGGCAACAGGGACTGGAAACATTCAGTACTTC
17,TRBJ2-3,NA,many,TRBV4-3,CASSQDLPGGGTDTQYF,TGCGCCAGCAGCCAAGACTTACCTGGAGGGGGCACAGATACGCAGTATTTT
14,TRBJ1-5,NA,few,TRBV30,CAWSQGGSNQPQHF,TGTGCATGGAGTCAAGGGGGGAGCAATCAGCCCCAGCATTTT
13,TRBJ2-2,NA,many,TRBV30,CASPTGNTGELFF,TGTGCCTCCCCGACAGGGAACACCGGGGAGCTGTTTTTT
13,TRBJ1-5,TRBD1,NA,TRBV20-1,CSAREGTVQPQHF,TGCAGTGCTAGAGAAGGGACAGTTCAGCCCCAGCATTTT
12,TRBJ1-1,NA,few,TRBV7-9,CASTIVLTEAFF,TGTGCCAGCACCATCGTACTCACTGAAGCTTTCTTT
16,TRBJ2-1,NA,few,TRBV20-1,CSASRPVGGSYNEQFF,TGCAGTGCCAGCCGCCCAGTTGGAGGCTCCTACAATGAGCAGTTCTTC
12,TRBJ2-3,NA,many,TRBV29-1,CSVELGDDTQYF,TGCAGCGTTGAGTTAGGGGACGATACGCAGTATTTT
14,TRBJ1-1,NA,many,TRBV30,CAWTQRQGSSEAFF,TGTGCCTGGACCCAACGGCAGGGATCGAGTGAAGCTTTCTTT
14,TRBJ1-3,NA,few,TRBV20-1,CSARTEGYGNTIYF,TGCAGTGCTAGAACCGAGGGCTATGGAAACACCATATATTTT
14,TRBJ2-1,NA,many,TRBV5-6,CASSPRVGGNEQFF,TGTGCCAGCAGCCCCCGGGTGGGCGGGAATGAGCAGTTCTTC
16,TRBJ2-2,NA,few,TRBV5-1,CASSFQGSANTGELFF,TGCGCCAGCAGCTTTCAAGGGAGCGCGAACACCGGGGAGCTGTTTTTT
13,TRBJ2-1,NA,many,TRBV20-1,CSALEGRNNEQFF,TGCAGTGCTTTAGAGGGTCGTAACAATGAGCAGTTCTTC